These 10 T cell receptor beta chains were all obtained from the same sample, sequenced in a study of cytomegalovirus exposure and HLA in healthy donors. Vbeta (60) and Jbeta (13) primers were used in the PCR. Some clones are missing from TCRdb's copy, which holds only in-frame ones; the method was immunoSEQ multiplex PCR. The data contain about 170,000 clones, 76% of them seen just once; the ten biggest clones take up roughly 0.76%. The sample consisted of PBMCs. All receptors come from a female donor in good health and CMV-seronegative.

This clone was counted once. The chain employs TRBV5-6 and TRBJ2-5; 13 nucleotides line up with TRBD2. This CDR3 has 15 residues. Germline assignment: CDR1 SGHDT and CDR2 YYEEEE. V gave up 4 bases and J gave up 11 bases; unmatched junction bases: 11. The CDR3 loop is CASSPELAGGGEQYF. CDR3 nucleotides: TGTGCCAGCAGCCCTGAACTAGCGGGAGGGGGTGAGCAGTACTTC.

This chain connects TRBV4-2 to TRBJ2-3; 9 bases map to TRBD2. After removal of 0 bases from V and 2 bases from J, the junction contained 3 bases not matched to a gene. Germline V lookup: CDR1 LGHNA, CDR2 YNFKEQ. CDR3 length: 16 amino acids. The chain's CDR3 is CASSQETSGNTDTQYF. The CDR3 region has the DNA TGTGCCAGCAGCCAAGAGACTAGCGGAAACACAGATACGCAGTATTTT.

This chain joins TRBV7-2 and TRBJ2-5; the D is unclear. The assigned J gene may be wrong: the sequence end matches TRBJ2-7 better. This CDR3 has 13 residues. The germline gives CDR1 SGHTA, CDR2 FQGNSA. In DNA form, the CDR3 reads TGTGCCAGCAGCCTCCCGTCTTTGAACGAGCAGTACTTC. This sequence encodes CASSLPSLNEQYF.

The chain has TRBV27 and TRBJ2-6; no clear D gene. The CDR3 runs 13 residues. CDR1 MNHEY and CDR2 SMNVEV come from the germline V gene (reference sequence). The germline V and J ends were trimmed by 5 bases and 1 base, with 3 bases remaining between them. CDR3 sequence (DNA): TGTGCCAGCAGTCCTTCTGGGGCCAACGTCCTGACTTTC. Residues: CASSPSGANVLTF.

The V gene is TRBV29-1, the J gene TRBJ1-5; D is ambiguous. Trimming took 4 bases from V and 0 from J, leaving 10 bases between them. CDR1 is SQVTM and CDR2 is ANQGSEA in the germline V gene. This CDR3 contains 14 residues. CDR3 DNA sequence: TGCAGCGTTGTGAACGGTTATAGCAATCAGCCCCAGCATTTT. As protein: CSVVNGYSNQPQHF.

The V gene is TRBV7-9, the J gene TRBJ1-2; 10 nucleotides agree with TRBD1. Losses at the gene ends were 3 bases for V and 6 bases for J; bases not matched to a gene: 7. Germline CDR1 reads SEHNR; CDR2 reads FQNEAQ (reference sequence). The CDR3 is 15 residues long. CDR3 in DNA: TGTGCCAGCAGCTTCCCGGGACAGGGGATTGATGGCTACACCTTC. Amino acid sequence: CASSFPGQGIDGYTF.

The chain combines TRBV28 with TRBJ1-2, with 7 positions matching TRBD1. V was pared by 9 bases and J by 3 bases, with 22 bases of the junction left unmatched. CDR3 size: 18 residues. The germline gives CDR1 MDHEN, CDR2 SYDVKM. The CDR3 spells CASTVLGRDRGSHYGYTF. The CDR3 DNA reads TGTGCCAGTACCGTTTTGGGACGGGACAGAGGCTCTCACTATGGCTACACCTTC.

The chain joins TRBV29-1 to TRBJ2-3, with 7 bases identical to TRBD2. The CDR3 has 10 residues. CDR1 and CDR2 (germline): SQVTM, ANQGSEA. The V gene end was trimmed by 4 bases and the J gene end by 14 bases; junction bases not matched to a gene: 6. CDR3 bases: TGCAGCGTTGTTCGGGGGGAGGGGTATTTT. It translates to CSVVRGEGYF.

This clone was detected only a few times. The V gene is TRBV18, the J gene TRBJ2-5; D might be TRBD2 (5 bases). Trimming took 5 bases from V and 4 from J, leaving 11 bases between them. CDR1 is KGHSH and CDR2 is LQKENI in the germline V gene. The CDR3 has 13 amino acids. The CDR3 sequence is CASSSQEGETQYF. CDR3 DNA: TGTGCCAGCTCATCCCAAGAGGGAGAGACCCAGTACTTC.

The V and J genes are TRBV7-2 and TRBJ2-3; D remains ambiguous. The CDR3 is 13 amino acids. Germline CDR1 is SGHTA and CDR2 is FQGNSA. Trimming left V 0 bases short and J 3 bases short, with 4 bases between. CDR3 sequence: CASSLARTDTQYF. In nucleotides, the CDR3 is TGTGCCAGCAGCTTAGCGCGGACAGATACGCAGTATTTT. Variable domain in full (rest from reference TRBV7-2 and TRBJ2-3): GAGVSQSPSNKVTEKGKDVELRCDPISGHTALYWYRQSLGQGLEFLIYFQGNSAPDKSGLPSDRFSAERTGGSVSTLTIQRTQQEDSAVYLCASSLARTDTQYFGPGTRLTVL.